These 20 T cell receptor beta chains originate from one sample sequenced in a study of blood T cells in healthy people across ages. A J-beta primer mix and a sample-barcoded 5' primer were used in a second PCR of about 7 to 12 cycles. TCRdb redid the calling of the 5' RACE reads with MiXCR, one entry per CDR3 protein. The data show 780,000 or so distinct CDR3 sequences, with 53% seen just once and about 42% held by the top ten. Sequenced: blood. Receptors originate from an elderly man in good health.

The gene calls are TRBV28 and TRBJ1-2; tentatively, D is TRBD1 (5 bases). CDR1 and CDR2 from the germline V gene are MDHEN and SYDVKM. The length of the CDR3 is 14 residues. Trimming left V 2 bases short and J 4 bases short, with 11 bases between. This CDR3 reads CASSLSATAYGYTF. CDR3 DNA sequence: TGTGCCAGCAGTTTAAGCGCGACAGCCTATGGCTACACCTTC.

The chain recombines TRBV30 with TRBJ1-1; D ambiguous. V lost 5 bases, J lost 2 bases, and 12 bases lay in between. Germline V gene data show CDR1 as GTSNPN and CDR2 as SVGIG (reference sequence). The CDR3 covers 13 residues. CDR3 protein: CAWALVFNTEAFF. The CDR3 nucleotides read TGTGCCTGGGCACTGGTTTTCAACACTGAAGCTTTCTTT.

The rearrangement joins TRBV5-1 to TRBJ2-3; 7 bases map to TRBD1. The length of the CDR3 is 16 residues. V was clipped by 4 bases and J by 1 base; unmatched bases: 9. Germline loops: CDR1 SGHRS, CDR2 YFSETQ. The CDR3 DNA sequence: TGCGCCAGCAGCCCAACGACAGGGAAGGGCACAGATACGCAGTATTTT. The encoded protein is CASSPTTGKGTDTQYF.

The V call is TRBV5-1, the J call TRBJ2-1, with D possibly TRBD1 on 6 matching bases. The length of the CDR3 is 15 residues. Per germline, CDR1 SGHRS and CDR2 YFSETQ. V lost 0 bases and J 9 bases, leaving 16 bases between the germline ends. CDR3 sequence: CASSLGQGPFGEQFF. CDR3 nucleotides: TGCGCCAGCAGCTTGGGTCAGGGGCCCTTCGGTGAGCAGTTCTTC.

This clonotype was recorded a few times. This chain uses TRBV20-1 with TRBJ1-1; D is possibly TRBD1 (5 bases). CDR1 is DFQATT, CDR2 SNEGSKA, per germline (reference sequence). Trimming pared 3 bases from V and 5 bases from J, leaving 13 bases between. The CDR3 runs to 13 residues. The CDR3 reads CSASYQGWTEAFF. Here the CDR3 DNA reads TGCAGTGCTAGTTACCAGGGATGGACTGAAGCTTTCTTT.

V is TRBV27 and J is TRBJ2-5, with 10 bases fitting TRBD2. From germline, CDR1 is MNHEY and CDR2 SMNVEV (reference sequence). Trimming at V came to 2 bases and at J to 4 bases, leaving 7 bases not matched to a gene. The CDR3 runs to 16 residues. CDR3: CASSLQASGRRETQYF. DNA of the CDR3: TGTGCCAGCAGTTTACAGGCTAGCGGGAGAAGAGAGACCCAGTACTTC.

The V and J genes are TRBV20-1 and TRBJ2-5; 7 bases are a match to TRBD2. This CDR3 is 16 amino acids long. Per the germline V gene, CDR1 is DFQATT and CDR2 is SNEGSKA (reference sequence). V gave up 1 base and J gave up 5 bases; unmatched junction bases: 13. CDR3 region: CSARARGSNLWETQYF. CDR3 coding DNA: TGCAGTGCTAGAGCGCGGGGGTCTAATCTTTGGGAGACCCAGTACTTC.

The chain carries TRBV29-1 and TRBJ2-5, with 11 bases matching TRBD2. This CDR3 has 14 residues. Trimming cost V 7 bases and J 2 bases; bases outside gene matches: 6. Germline CDR1 and CDR2: SQVTM and ANQGSEA. CDR3: CSGKGTSGQETQYF. The CDR3 DNA reads TGCAGCGGGAAAGGGACTAGCGGACAAGAGACCCAGTACTTC.

A few counts support this clonotype. The chain uses TRBV29-1 and TRBJ2-3; D is tentatively TRBD1 or TRBD2 (6 bases each). V lost 4 bases and J lost 5, with 19 bases in between. From germline, CDR1 is SQVTM and CDR2 ANQGSEA. There are 15 residues in the CDR3. The CDR3 coding sequence is TGCAGCGTTGGCCGCCGGGGGCTTGGTATAGATACGCAGTATTTT. Its protein product is CSVGRRGLGIDTQYF.

This chain links TRBV30 with TRBJ2-6, with no clear D. The CDR3 has 15 residues. V lost 0 bases and J lost 1, with 7 bases in between. In germline, CDR1 is GTSNPN, CDR2 SVGIG (reference sequence). CDR3 residues: CAWSVGISGANVLTF. The CDR3 region has the DNA TGTGCCTGGAGTGTGGGCATTTCTGGGGCCAACGTCCTGACTTTC.

In this sample, this clonotype turned up once. The rearrangement uses TRBV3-1 and TRBJ2-1; TRBD2 matches 9 bases. Germline values: CDR1 LGHDT, CDR2 YNNKEL (reference sequence). The V gene end was trimmed by 4 bases and the J gene end by 10 bases; junction bases not matched to a gene: 14. This CDR3 comprises 16 residues. DNA for the CDR3: TGTGCCAGCAGCCTCCACGCTAGCGGGACTCGAAAAGAGCAGTTCTTC. Translating gives CASSLHASGTRKEQFF.

Comments on this clonotype: One junction end does not reproduce the germline sequence, and a read error may be involved. The chain joins TRBV6-5 to TRBJ2-1; 8 bases fit TRBD2. CDR1 is MNHEY and CDR2 is SVGAGI in the germline V gene. The CDR3 consists of 16 residues. This CDR3 reads CVSSPPTSGNYNEQFF. The CDR3 DNA sequence: TGTGTCAGCAGTCCACCAACTAGCGGAAACTACAATGAGCAGTTCTTC.

This clonotype was recorded a few times. The chain couples TRBV10-3 to TRBJ2-7; D might be TRBD1 (5 bases). Germline assignment: CDR1 ENHRY and CDR2 SYGVKD. The CDR3 length is 15 residues. The germline V and J ends were trimmed by 5 bases and 4 bases, with 18 bases remaining between them. The CDR3 DNA follows: TGTGCCATCAGTCCTATAGGGGATGGGGTTTACGAGCAGTACTTC. It translates to CAISPIGDGVYEQYF.

The chain couples TRBV29-1 to TRBJ2-1; the D is unclear. There are 11 residues in the CDR3. Germline-derived CDR1 and CDR2 are SQVTM and ANQGSEA. Between the trimmed V and J ends, which lost 7 bases and 6 bases, there was a span of 10 bases. The DNA for the CDR3 is TGCAGCGACCCCATTTGCAATGAGCAGTTCTTC. As protein: CSDPICNEQFF.

On this clonotype: Germline and junction disagree at one end, which may indicate a read error. This chain connects TRBV6-5 to TRBJ1-4; D is unclear. CDR1 and CDR2 from the germline V gene are MNHEY and SVGAGI. CDR3 length equals 15 residues. The CDR3 region has the DNA TGTGCCAGCAGTGACTCGGGGAGGTTCGGGGAAAAACTGTTTTTT. This codes for CASSDSGRFGEKLFF.

The count of this clonotype is one. The chain couples TRBV7-9 to TRBJ1-1; 7 positions match TRBD1. With 5 bases clipped from V and 1 base from J, the junction kept 7 bases outside the gene matches. The V gene's germline CDR1 is SEHNR and CDR2 FQNEAQ (reference sequence). The CDR3 has 15 residues. The chain's CDR3 is CASSPRQGTNTEAFF. In DNA, the CDR3 is TGTGCCAGCAGCCCCAGACAGGGAACGAACACTGAAGCTTTCTTT.

The CDR3 sequence: CAWGTGVAGANVLTF. CDR3 DNA: TGTGCCTGGGGGACAGGGGTGGCTGGGGCCAACGTCCTGACTTTC. The gene calls are TRBV30 and TRBJ2-6, with 10 bases identical to TRBD1. This CDR3 comprises 15 residues. V was clipped by 5 bases and J by 2 bases; unmatched bases: 3. From germline, CDR1 is GTSNPN and CDR2 SVGIG (reference sequence).

The V and J genes are TRBV7-9 and TRBJ2-5, with D perhaps TRBD1 or TRBD2 (5 bases each). Trimming took 3 bases from V and 4 from J, leaving 15 bases between them. The germline CDR1 and CDR2 sequences are SEHNR and FQNEAQ (reference sequence). This CDR3 is built from 15 residues. The CDR3 DNA sequence: TGTGCCAGCAGCTTTGGCAGGGCAGGGAGAGAGACCCAGTACTTC. It codes for CASSFGRAGRETQYF.

A few counts support this clonotype. The rearrangement joins TRBV28 to TRBJ2-7; D might be TRBD2 (6 bases). The germline V gene encodes CDR1 MDHEN and CDR2 SYDVKM. V was cut by 4 bases and J by 6 bases, with 13 bases left in between. CDR3 size: 13 residues. This CDR3 is CASSSGTPVEQYF. CDR3 bases: TGTGCCAGCAGTTCTGGGACTCCGGTCGAGCAGTACTTC.

This rearrangement joins TRBV12-3 or TRBV12-4 to TRBJ2-7; no clear D gene. With 3 bases removed from V and 2 bases from J, the gap between germline ends came to 14 bases. The CDR3 length is 15 residues. DNA of the CDR3: TGTGCCAGCAGTTTCGGTGTGTCACTCCCCTACGAGCAGTACTTC. Its translation: CASSFGVSLPYEQYF.